The T cell receptor (beta chain) under discussion was sequenced for a study of blood T cells in healthy people across ages. Study-wide results and limits: Underestimates were what the diversity estimates from one million T cells were considered to be. Lack of knowledge of donor CMV status possibly confounded expanded clonotype changes.

CDR1 is SQVTM, CDR2 ANQGSEA, per germline. J was trimmed by 3 bases and V by 5 bases; bases with no gene match: 8. The CDR3 spans 14 residues. The authors ran a second PCR of about 7 to 11 cycles using a sample-barcoded 5' primer and a J-beta primer mix. Each CDR3 protein is one row after TCRdb ran MiXCR on the 5' RACE reads. This table holds more than 800,000 distinct CDR3 sequences, under 55% found once. This clonotype was found a few times. Its specificity is unknown. Source material: blood. The V call is TRBV29-1, the J call TRBJ2-5, with 8 bases aligning to TRBD2. The receptor comes from an older woman in good health. CDR3 amino acids: CSVLNRAGEETQYF. CDR3 coding DNA: TGCAGCGTTCTAAATCGAGCGGGAGAAGAGACCCAGTACTTC.